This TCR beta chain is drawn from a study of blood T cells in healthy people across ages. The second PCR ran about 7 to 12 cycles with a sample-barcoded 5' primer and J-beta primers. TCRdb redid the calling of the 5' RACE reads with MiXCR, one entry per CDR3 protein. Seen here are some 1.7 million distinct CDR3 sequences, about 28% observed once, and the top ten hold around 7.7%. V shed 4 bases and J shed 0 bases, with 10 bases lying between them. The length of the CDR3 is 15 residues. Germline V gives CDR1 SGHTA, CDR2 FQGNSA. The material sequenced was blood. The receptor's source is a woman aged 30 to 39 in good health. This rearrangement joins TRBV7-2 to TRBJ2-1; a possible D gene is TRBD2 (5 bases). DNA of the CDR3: TGTGCCAGCAGCTCAATGGCGGGCTCCTACAATGAGCAGTTCTTC. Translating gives CASSSMAGSYNEQFF.